This is a list of T cell receptor beta chains from one sample in a study of cytomegalovirus exposure and HLA in healthy donors. Sequencing was performed with immunoSEQ multiplex PCR; in TCRdb, only in-frame clones are kept and a portion is missing. The repertoire consists of about 130,000 clones, with 76% occurring once and the leading ten covering roughly 3%. The sample was PBMCs. The receptors were gathered from a man in his forties in good health and CMV-seronegative. Each CDR3 is given with its conserved first and last residue. Each record gives: D gene, clone size, J gene, V gene, CDR3 protein, CDR3 DNA. D genes are given only for firm matches. Clone size, where shown, is once, few, many, or a class for clones that have expanded.

- - TRBJ2-1 TRBV7-6 CASSHGSFNEQFF TGTGCCAGCAGCCACGGTAGCTTCAATGAGCAGTTCTTC
TRBD2 - TRBJ2-5 TRBV4-3 CASSLWGLAGGPETQYF TGCGCCAGCAGCCTCTGGGGCTTAGCGGGGGGGCCGGAGACCCAGTACTTC
TRBD2 - TRBJ2-3 TRBV27 CASSSGTSDDTQYF TGTGCCAGCAGTTCCGGGACTAGCGACGATACGCAGTATTTT
TRBD1 - TRBJ1-1 TRBV6-6 CASSYGRDRVGPEAFF TGTGCCAGCAGTTACGGCCGGGACAGGGTGGGTCCTGAAGCTTTCTTT
TRBD1 - TRBJ2-7 TRBV4-1 CASSTGQGAGYEQYF TGCGCCAGCAGCACGGGACAGGGGGCGGGCTACGAGCAGTACTTC
TRBD1 - TRBJ1-1 TRBV2 CASSETRQGGEAFF TGTGCCAGCAGTGAGACCAGACAGGGCGGTGAAGCTTTCTTT
- - TRBJ1-5 TRBV5-1 CASSFSGEYNQPQHF TGCGCCAGCAGCTTTTCGGGGGAATACAATCAGCCCCAGCATTTT
TRBD1 - TRBJ1-5 TRBV19 CASSWGTGSNQPQHF TGTGCCAGTAGTTGGGGGACAGGGAGCAATCAGCCCCAGCATTTT
- - TRBJ2-1 TRBV11-3 CASSLGRDWVDEQFF TGTGCCAGCAGCCTAGGGCGGGACTGGGTGGATGAGCAGTTCTTC
TRBD1 - TRBJ2-1 TRBV5-1 CASSLLGQGVYNEQFF TGCGCCAGCAGCTTGCTTGGACAGGGTGTTTACAATGAGCAGTTCTTC
- - TRBJ1-1 TRBV29-1 CSVMPPQLTEAFF TGCAGCGTTATGCCCCCCCAACTAACTGAAGCTTTCTTT
TRBD1 - TRBJ1-6 TRBV30 CAWSVVTGNSPLHF TGTGCCTGGAGTGTTGTGACAGGGAATTCACCCCTCCACTTT
- - TRBJ1-1 TRBV29-1 CSVERPENTEAFF TGCAGCGTTGAGCGGCCAGAGAACACTGAAGCTTTCTTT
TRBD1 once TRBJ1-6 TRBV5-1 CASSLAQGRGHSPLHF TGCGCCAGCAGCTTGGCCCAGGGCAGGGGGCATTCACCCCTCCACTTT
TRBD2 - TRBJ2-2 TRBV7-9 CASSLAQGLAGIRTGELFF TGTGCCAGCAGCTTAGCTCAAGGACTAGCGGGAATTCGGACCGGGGAGCTGTTTTTT
TRBD2 - TRBJ2-1 TRBV18 CASSPGSGRALGNEQFF TGTGCCAGCTCACCAGGGTCCGGGAGGGCACTGGGCAATGAGCAGTTCTTC
TRBD2 - TRBJ2-1 TRBV11-3 CASSSGLGWSEQFF TGTGCCAGCAGCTCGGGACTAGGGTGGAGTGAGCAGTTCTTC
- few TRBJ1-1 TRBV11-3 CASNRALGLNTEAFF TGTGCCAGCAACAGGGCTCTGGGCTTGAACACTGAAGCTTTCTTT
- - TRBJ2-1 TRBV4-3 CASSQDAGSSYNEQFF TGCGCCAGCAGCCAAGATGCGGGTAGCTCCTACAATGAGCAGTTCTTC
- - TRBJ1-3 TRBV5-8 CASSLRSGNTIYF TGTGCCAGCAGCCTGAGGTCTGGAAACACCATATATTTT
TRBD2 - TRBJ2-7 TRBV4-3 CASSQDTSGSYEQYF TGCGCCAGCAGCCAAGATACTAGCGGAAGCTACGAGCAGTACTTC
- once TRBJ1-3 TRBV2 CASSDQTGHSGNTIYF TGTGCCAGCAGCGACCAAACAGGACACTCTGGAAACACCATATATTTT
- once TRBJ2-1 TRBV29-1 CSVEWLQGEAWNEQFF TGCAGCGTTGAATGGTTACAGGGAGAGGCATGGAATGAGCAGTTCTTC
TRBD2 - TRBJ2-1 TRBV19 CASSMLAGYNEQFF TGTGCCAGTAGTATGTTAGCGGGATACAATGAGCAGTTCTTC